This T cell receptor beta chain came from a study of PD-L1 blockade in urothelial cancer. TCRdb's copy holds only in-frame clones and misses some; the assay was immunoSEQ multiplex PCR. Of 55,000 to 80,000 clones detected, approximately 86% appear once; the ten largest clones hold 15%. V was pared by 5 bases and J by 1 base, with 6 bases between. CDR1 is MRHNA and CDR2 is SNTAGT in the germline V gene. There are 13 residues in the CDR3. Indicated time point: pretreatment peripheral blood. The chain has TRBV6-4 and TRBJ1-5, with unresolved D. The clonotype originates from a man in his 60s with urothelial cancer. Specimen: PBMCs, collected around atezolizumab (anti-PD-L1) treatment. CDR3 protein: CASSRESNQPQHF. In DNA, the CDR3 is TGTGCCAGCAGTAGGGAGAGCAATCAGCCCCAGCATTTT.